This T cell receptor (beta chain) is from a study of T cell responses to AZD1222 COVID-19 vaccine. Turning to this clone: Its specificity is unknown.

Whole-study findings and limits: Spike-specific TCRs gained breadth and depth after people received two AZD1222 doses.

The CDR3 is 13 amino acids. The germline CDR1 and CDR2 sequences are MNHEY and SMNVEV (reference sequence). Trimming left V 10 bases short and J 3 bases short, with 12 bases between. The assay was immunoSEQ multiplex PCR, and TCRdb's table has in-frame clones only and misses some. Here the sample spans 120,000 to 150,000 clones, about 91% being singletons. V and J are TRBV27 and TRBJ2-2, with D perhaps assigned TRBD1 or TRBD2 (5 bases each). The source material was peripheral blood, sampled on day 0 of AZD1222 vaccination. The sequence derives from an adult in good health. CDR3 DNA: TGTGCCATTTGGGACCGGGACACCGGGGAGCTGTTTTTT. It translates to CAIWDRDTGELFF.